This T cell receptor beta chain was captured by sequencing in a study of cytomegalovirus exposure and HLA in healthy donors. 13 Jbeta primers and 60 Vbeta primers were used for the PCR. The data were produced by immunoSEQ multiplex PCR, yet TCRdb's version contains in-frame clones alone and is incomplete. The sample contains about 140,000 clones, roughly four fifths of which appear only once. This clone has a handful of counts. Its antigen is unidentified. Trimming at V came to 1 base and at J to 3 bases, leaving 5 bases not matched to a gene. The CDR3 runs to 15 residues. Germline CDR1 is SEHNR and CDR2 is FQNEAQ (reference sequence). Overall study results and limits: Links to common viral pathogens appeared, in a later analysis, for several of the most significant clusters.

Sequenced sample: PBMCs. This receptor was identified in a man aged 25 to 40 in good health and CMV-seropositive. The rearrangement joins TRBV7-9 to TRBJ2-7; 8 bases match TRBD1. The CDR3 nucleotides read TGTGCCAGCAGCTTAGTGGGACAGGTTATCTACGAGCAGTACTTC. Residues: CASSLVGQVIYEQYF.